The following is a T cell receptor (beta chain) sequence with its context. Its binding antigen is unknown. Base qualities are not provided; no much larger clone lies one nucleotide away. The treatment or condition label of this sample denotes: roughly 19 received Ad26.COV2.S at low or high dose, single or two shots; 5 received placebo; per-sample allocation not given. For vaccine and placebo recipients, the sequenced repertoires came from samples collected on day 63 after the first injection. In Cohort 1b, some 25 adults aged 18-55 years were enrolled at a single site in Boston, USA, between 29 July and 7 August 2020. Ad26.COV2.S was a replication-incompetent adenovirus type 26 vector that expressed a prefusion-stabilized SARS-CoV-2 spike protein derived from the original Wuhan strain. The entry originates in a study of Ad26.COV2.S vaccination and SARS-CoV-2 variants (dated by TCRdb to the early 2020s). Broadly, across the study: Donors in the vaccine arm were drawn from COV1001, a multicentre, randomized, double-blind, placebo-controlled phase I-IIa trial testing Ad26.COV2.S in healthy adults. Participants in the trial were split at random into five groups of five each, receiving low-dose or high-dose Ad26.COV2.S once or twice, or else placebo on both occasions. TCRbeta repertoire sequencing served as the tool for gauging how specific and how broad the SARS-CoV-2-reactive T cell receptors were following Ad26.COV2.S vaccination. Throughout the experiments and outcome assessment, investigators stayed blinded to trial group allocation. A total of 32 samples were included in the TCR-sequenced set, comprising around 19 Ad26.COV2.S vaccine recipients, 5 placebo recipients and 8 SARS-CoV-2 convalescent individuals. Ad26.COV2.S was given intramuscularly at 5x10^10 or 1x10^11 viral particles, as a single shot or as two shots 56 days apart. Study-wide conclusions, independent of this receptor: Vaccine and placebo recipients had comparable non-spike TCR breadth, which fits with the vaccine containing only spike. Higher spike-specific TCR breadth was observed in Ad26.COV2.S recipients than in placebo recipients (P = 0.0014). The authors noted that the TCR breadth and depth analyses may have underestimated total T cell responses. After vaccination, spike-specific CD8+ and CD4+ T cell responses were reported to show substantial breadth. The study lacked the statistical power to compare responses across vaccine doses or regimens.

The immunoSEQ Assay was the method used to sequence TCRbeta CDR3 regions. After extraction, genomic DNA underwent amplification by bias-controlled multiplex PCR, followed by high-throughput sequencing. The original methods were these. To quantify the absolute abundance of each unique TCRbeta CDR3 region, sequences were collapsed and filtered. T cell fraction was estimated by normalization of TCRbeta template counts to usable DNA, with usable DNA being measured through amplification of reference genes present in all nucleated cells. Repertoire TCRs were annotated as SARS-CoV-2-specific when V gene, CDR3 amino acid sequence and J gene were exactly matched to a known reactive TCR set. The reference SARS-CoV-2 TCR set came from MIRA and was filtered for enrichment in COVID-19-positive ImmuneCODE repertoires, removing public or cross-reactive TCRs. Drawing on the MIRA antigens, annotated TCRs were analysed further at the level of specific ORF or position within ORF. Breadth was defined as annotated unique rearrangements over total unique productive rearrangements; depth was the summed frequency of those rearrangements. TCR breadth was compared between groups using two-sided Wilcoxon rank-sum tests. TCRdb retrieved this table from immuneACCESS and kept in-frame rearrangements only. Not all clones are present; in checked studies, unresolved V genes account for under half, and no reason is known for the remainder. D and trimming come from the DNA, and the V and J calls and clone size come from that table. This sample lists 300,000 to 500,000 clones; about 85% were detected once. The ten largest clones take up 3.5% of the sample.

Inclusive of the bounding cysteine and phenylalanine, the CDR3 is 14 residues long. The sequence is cut down to CDR3 DNA, 42 bases in frame from base 1. Sequences SGDLS (CDR1) and YYNGEE (CDR2) are obtained from the germline V gene. V is clipped by 3 bases and J by 1 base, and the sequence between their germline boundaries is 10 bases long. The TCR originated in a person aged 18-60 years who received the Ad26.COV2.S COVID-19 vaccine or a placebo. This receptor chain uses TRBV9 and TRBJ1-1, with the identity of the D gene unclear. The specimen was peripheral blood, collected in a trial of Ad26.COV2.S vaccine versus placebo. The CDR3 in this case is CASSATTENTEAFF. The DNA is TGTGCCAGCAGCGCGACGACGGAGAACACTGAAGCTTTCTTT.